This entry features one TCR beta chain sequence. These data originate in a study of blood T cell repertoires in COVID-19. This table comes from immunoSEQ multiplex PCR, and its TCRdb copy is limited to in-frame clones, with some not included. The table records 200,000 to 250,000 clones, around 86% of them present only once. Per germline, CDR1 KGHSH and CDR2 LQKENI. The ends were cut back, 5 bases at V and 5 bases at J, with 4 bases in the middle. The CDR3 runs 11 residues. Sequences were obtained from PBMCs or T cells enriched from blood (not recorded which). The sequence was collected from a woman aged 40 to 49 with acute COVID-19. This chain joins TRBV18 and TRBJ2-1; D ambiguous. The DNA of the CDR3 is TGTGCCAGCTCAATAAACAATGAGCAGTTCTTC. Encoded protein: CASSINNEQFF. The complete variable domain, with remaining parts taken from reference TRBV18 and TRBJ2-1, reads NAGVMQNPRHLVRRRGQEARLRCSPMKGHSHVYWYRQLPEEGLKFMVYLQKENIIDESGMPKERFSAEFPKEGPSILRIQQVVRGDSAAYFCASSINNEQFFGPGTRLTVL.